A selection of T cell receptor beta chains follows, all from one sample in a study of blood T cell repertoires in COVID-19. The protocol was immunoSEQ multiplex PCR, while the TCRdb copy is restricted to in-frame clones and leaves out a portion. The repertoire consists of 200,000 to 300,000 clones, with approximately 89% occurring once and the leading ten covering over 7.5%. The sample consisted of peripheral blood. The source of these receptors is a man between 35 and 55 years old who had recovered from COVID-19. CDR3s include the opening cysteine and the closing phenylalanine or tryptophan. Fields, in order: J gene, CDR3 length, D gene, V gene, clone size, CDR3 DNA, CDR3 protein. The D gene is left open where the match is weak. Clone size, where shown, is once, few, many, or a class for clones that have expanded.

TRBJ2-1 | 21 | TRBD2 | TRBV3-1/TRBV3-2 | NA | TGTGCCAGCAGCCAAGACACGGGACTAGCGGGAGGCATCGTTCCCTACAATGAGCAGTTCTTC | CASSQDTGLAGGIVPYNEQFF
TRBJ2-5 | 12 | NA | TRBV6-5 | NA | TGTGCCAGCTCGAGCGCCGGAGAGACCCAGTACTTC | CASSSAGETQYF
TRBJ2-1 | 18 | NA | TRBV7-2 | NA | TGTGCCAGCAGCTTCAACTCTCGGGCTAGCCGGATGTTGGGTGAGCAGTTCTTC | CASSFNSRASRMLGEQFF
TRBJ1-1 | 13 | TRBD1 | TRBV5-1 | once | TGCGCCAGCAGCTTAATACAGGGGACTGAAGCTTTCTTT | CASSLIQGTEAFF
TRBJ2-1 | 14 | TRBD2 | TRBV11-3 | NA | TGTGCCAGCAGCTCCGGGACTAGCGACAATGAGCAGTTCTTC | CASSSGTSDNEQFF
TRBJ2-2 | 15 | NA | TRBV10-1 | once | TGCGCCAGCAGGGTCGGGACAAAGAACACCGGGGAGCTGTTTTTT | CASRVGTKNTGELFF
TRBJ2-2 | 15 | TRBD1 | TRBV11-2 | NA | TGTGCCAGCAGCTCTCGACAGGGTAGAGCCGGGGAGCTGTTTTTT | CASSSRQGRAGELFF
TRBJ2-1 | 15 | TRBD2 | TRBV6-6 | NA | TGTGCCAGCAGTTCACTAGCGGGCGCCTACAATGAGCAGTTCTTC | CASSSLAGAYNEQFF
TRBJ2-7 | 16 | NA | TRBV19 | NA | TGTGCCAGTACCCTCGGGCCGGCCAGGGGAATCGACGAGCAGTACTTC | CASTLGPARGIDEQYF
TRBJ2-3 | 16 | TRBD2 | TRBV7-9 | few | TGTGCCAGCAGCTTACTCCCAAGCGGGAGCATTAATACGCAGTATTTT | CASSLLPSGSINTQYF
TRBJ1-5 | 18 | TRBD1 | TRBV19 | many | TGTGCCAGTAGTATAAACCTCGGGACAGGGGTGGTTGGGCAGCCCCAGCATTTT | CASSINLGTGVVGQPQHF
TRBJ2-2 | 15 | TRBD2 | TRBV6-2/TRBV6-3 | NA | TGTGCCAGCAGTTACGCTAGCGGTAACACCGGGGAGCTGTTTTTT | CASSYASGNTGELFF
TRBJ2-3 | 18 | TRBD2 | TRBV9 | NA | TGTGCCAGCAGCGTAGAAGGGACTAGCGGAACCCTGCCAGATACGCAGTATTTT | CASSVEGTSGTLPDTQYF
TRBJ2-1 | 15 | TRBD2 | TRBV3-1/TRBV3-2 | NA | TGTGCCAGCAGCGACACCGGGACTAGCAACAATGAGCAGTTCTTC | CASSDTGTSNNEQFF
TRBJ1-5 | 16 | NA | TRBV7-9 | once | TGTGCCAGCAGCTTAGGATTTGGGCAGGCCAATCAGCCCCAGCATTTT | CASSLGFGQANQPQHF
TRBJ2-7 | 14 | TRBD1 | TRBV2 | NA | TGTGCCAGCAGGCGACAGGGAGTTGGCCACGAGCAGTACTTC | CASRRQGVGHEQYF
TRBJ2-7 | 16 | TRBD2 | TRBV27 | many | TGTGCCAGCAGTTCCCCGGGACTAGCGTCCTCCTACGAGCAGTACTTC | CASSSPGLASSYEQYF
TRBJ2-1 | 11 | NA | TRBV11-2 | NA | TGTGCCAGCAGCTTAGAACTTGAGCAGTTCTTC | CASSLELEQFF
TRBJ1-2 | 15 | NA | TRBV7-2 | NA | TGTGCCAGCAGCTTAGTTGGGCGGGCTGAGGAGGGCTACACCTTC | CASSLVGRAEEGYTF
TRBJ2-5 | 16 | TRBD2 | TRBV14 | once | TGTGCCAGCAGCCAGGGACTAGCGGGGAGCCTGGAGACCCAGTACTTC | CASSQGLAGSLETQYF
TRBJ2-3 | 18 | NA | TRBV18 | NA | TGTGCCAGCTCACCAACAACGAGGCTGATACGTGGCACAGATACGCAGTATTTT | CASSPTTRLIRGTDTQYF
TRBJ1-6 | 15 | NA | TRBV4-3 | few | TGCGCCAGCAGCCAAGATCGGGGAGCAAAAACACCCCTCCACTTT | CASSQDRGAKTPLHF
TRBJ2-3 | 15 | TRBD1 | TRBV7-8 | once | TGTGCCAGCAGCTTAGGGGCGAGGGGGCGAAATACGCAGTATTTT | CASSLGARGRNTQYF
TRBJ2-3 | 15 | NA | TRBV24-1 | NA | TGTGCCACCAGTGATTCGGCGACAGGCACAGATACGCAGTATTTT | CATSDSATGTDTQYF
TRBJ2-3 | 13 | TRBD2 | TRBV9 | NA | TGTGCCAGCAGCGTAGGCGGGAGGGATACGCAGTATTTT | CASSVGGRDTQYF
TRBJ2-1 | 15 | TRBD1 | TRBV15 | NA | TGTGCCACCAAGAAGCAGGACAGGGTTGGAAATGAGCAGTTCTTC | CATKKQDRVGNEQFF
TRBJ2-7 | 15 | TRBD2 | TRBV6-1 | NA | TGTGCCAGCAGTGAATGGCGGGGGGACTCCTACGAGCAGTACTTC | CASSEWRGDSYEQYF
TRBJ2-3 | 13 | NA | TRBV19 | NA | TGTGCCAGTACCGAATCGGGGGTAAATACGCAGTATTTT | CASTESGVNTQYF
TRBJ2-2 | 16 | TRBD2 | TRBV6-4 | few | TGTGCCAGCAGTGACTCGGAGGGAGGGCCAACCGGGGAGCTGTTTTTT | CASSDSEGGPTGELFF
TRBJ2-3 | 14 | TRBD2 | TRBV29-1 | NA | TGCAGCGTTTATAGAGCGGGAGGGACAGATACGCAGTATTTT | CSVYRAGGTDTQYF
TRBJ2-5 | 13 | TRBD2 | TRBV2 | NA | TGTGCCAGCAAGATTAGCGGGATCGAGACCCAGTACTTC | CASKISGIETQYF
TRBJ1-2 | 14 | TRBD1 | TRBV7-9 | NA | TGTGCCAGCAGCTCAGGACAGGGGCTCTATGGCTACACCTTC | CASSSGQGLYGYTF
TRBJ2-7 | 15 | NA | TRBV28 | NA | TGTGCCAGCAGTCTCCCTGGTGTAGCCGTCTACGAGCAGTACTTC | CASSLPGVAVYEQYF
TRBJ2-3 | 18 | TRBD2 | TRBV9 | NA | TGTGCCAGCAGCGTAGGACCAGCGGGGGTCACTAGCACAGATACGCAGTATTTT | CASSVGPAGVTSTDTQYF
TRBJ2-1 | 15 | TRBD1 | TRBV7-3 | NA | TGTGCCAGCAGCCCCGGGACAGGAAGAATAAATGAGCAGTTCTTC | CASSPGTGRINEQFF
TRBJ1-2 | 16 | TRBD1 | TRBV6-5 | NA | TGTGCCAGCAGTTACTCTCCGCTAGGGACAGGACGCGGCTACACCTTC | CASSYSPLGTGRGYTF
TRBJ2-1 | 15 | NA | TRBV7-2 | NA | TGTGCCAGCAGCTCATTAGCGCTTACCTACAATGAGCAGTTCTTC | CASSSLALTYNEQFF
TRBJ2-1 | 18 | TRBD2 | TRBV7-2 | NA | TGTGCCAGCAGCTTAGTGAGGTCGGCTAGCGGGAGCTACAATGAGCAGTTCTTC | CASSLVRSASGSYNEQFF
TRBJ1-1 | 15 | TRBD1 | TRBV7-2 | once | TGTGCCAGCAGCTTAACGGGACAGAGATACACTGAAGCTTTCTTT | CASSLTGQRYTEAFF
TRBJ1-5 | 13 | NA | TRBV7-2 | few | TGTGCCAGCAGCCGAGAGGGGAGGCAGCCCCAGCATTTT | CASSREGRQPQHF
TRBJ1-2 | 13 | NA | TRBV12-3/TRBV12-4 | once | TGTGCCAGCGGGGGGGCAGGGGACTATGGCTACACCTTC | CASGGAGDYGYTF
TRBJ1-2 | 13 | TRBD1 | TRBV30 | NA | TGTGCCTGGAGCGGACAGGGGGCCTATGGCTACACCTTC | CAWSGQGAYGYTF
TRBJ1-2 | 12 | NA | TRBV29-1 | NA | TGCAGCGTTTGGGGGGGTATCTATGGCTACACCTTC | CSVWGGIYGYTF
TRBJ2-4 | 16 | NA | TRBV2 | NA | TGTGCCAGCAGTCATAACCGTGACCGAGACAGGCACATTCAGTACTTC | CASSHNRDRDRHIQYF
TRBJ2-1 | 13 | TRBD1 | TRBV5-1 | NA | TGCGCCAGCAGCTTGACCGGACAGGGTGGGGAGTTCTTC | CASSLTGQGGEFF
TRBJ2-1 | 17 | NA | TRBV21-1 | NA | TGTGCCAGCAGCCCAGGGAAGCTAGCGGGTGCCCCCAATGAGCAGTTCTTC | CASSPGKLAGAPNEQFF
TRBJ2-7 | 11 | NA | TRBV29-1 | NA | TGCAGCGTTGATGACGGGGTCATCCAGTACTTC | CSVDDGVIQYF
TRBJ1-2 | 15 | TRBD1 | TRBV11-2 | NA | TGTGCCAGCAGCTTAGTCGGGACAGGGGCCCATGGCTACACCTTC | CASSLVGTGAHGYTF
TRBJ2-3 | 14 | NA | TRBV19 | NA | TGTGCCAGTAGTAGTCAGACTAGCACAGATACGCAGTATTTT | CASSSQTSTDTQYF